The rows below give T cell receptor beta chains drawn from one sample of a study of neurological immune-mediated disorders. TCRdb re-called the 5' RACE reads with MiXCR, one entry per CDR3 protein. The sample holds approximately 20,000 distinct CDR3 sequences, around 2.5% seen once. The sequencing sample was made of PBMCs. These receptor sequences come from a woman aged 18-29 years with multiple sclerosis. CDR3s include the opening cysteine and the closing phenylalanine or tryptophan. The D gene is left open where the match is weak. Rows may omit the clone size; those that give it use once, few, many or a size class.

abundance	j_gene	v_gene	d_gene	CDR3nt	CDR3aa
many	TRBJ2-3	TRBV7-8	TRBD2	TGTGCCAGCAGCTTAGTGACTAGCGGTGATACGCAGTATTTT	CASSLVTSGDTQYF
many	TRBJ2-1	TRBV10-3	NA	TGTGCCATCAGTGAGTCGATGGCCAGCTCCTACAATGAGCAGTTCTTC	CAISESMASSYNEQFF
many	TRBJ2-5	TRBV6-1	NA	TGTGCCAGCAGTGAAGCGCTTCTTCTTGAGACCCAGTACTTC	CASSEALLLETQYF
many	TRBJ1-1	TRBV10-3	NA	TGTGCCATCAGTGAGTCGGCAGGGGAAGCTTTCTTT	CAISESAGEAFF
NA	TRBJ1-1	TRBV2	NA	TGTGCCAGCAGGGGACGGTGGAACACTGAAGCTTTCTTT	CASRGRWNTEAFF
medium-sized	TRBJ2-5	TRBV20-1	NA	TGCAGTGCTAGAGCGGGAGTCACAGAGACCCAGTACTTC	CSARAGVTETQYF
many	TRBJ2-5	TRBV29-1	NA	TGCAGCGTTGAAGATCTCCCCGGCTGGGAGCAAGAGACCCAGTACTTC	CSVEDLPGWEQETQYF
many	TRBJ1-1	TRBV5-1	NA	TGCGCCAGCAGCTTCTCGGGGTATTCGAACACTGAAGCTTTCTTT	CASSFSGYSNTEAFF
many	TRBJ1-4	TRBV20-1	NA	TGCAGTGCTCCCGACGGTGAAAAACTGTTTTTT	CSAPDGEKLFF
many	TRBJ2-5	TRBV27	TRBD1	TGTGCCAGCAGCCTGGACAGGGGGCTAGAGACCCAGTACTTC	CASSLDRGLETQYF
many	TRBJ2-7	TRBV5-1	NA	TGCGCCAGCAGCTTGTCCACCCCCTACGAGCAGTACTTC	CASSLSTPYEQYF
many	TRBJ1-2	TRBV7-9	NA	TGTGCCAGCAGCCCCGGGGTCAGCGACGGCTACACCTTC	CASSPGVSDGYTF
many	TRBJ2-2	TRBV20-1	TRBD2	TGCAGTGCTAGCGGGGGGTACACCGGGGAGCTGTTTTTT	CSASGGYTGELFF
few	TRBJ2-1	TRBV5-1	TRBD1	TGCGCCAGCAGCTTCGGGACAGGGTTAAATGAGCAGTTCTTC	CASSFGTGLNEQFF
NA	TRBJ2-3	TRBV11-3	NA	TGTGCCAGCAGCGGAGGGGACACGTCCGGCACAGATACGCAGTATTTT	CASSGGDTSGTDTQYF
many	TRBJ1-1	TRBV10-1	NA	TGCGCCAGCAGTGAGAAGGCAAACACTGAAGCTTTCTTT	CASSEKANTEAFF
many	TRBJ2-5	TRBV24-1	NA	TGTGCCACCAGTGAATCGGAGACCCAGTACTTC	CATSESETQYF
many	TRBJ2-1	TRBV20-1	TRBD2	TGCAGTGCTAGAGGACTAGCGGGAGATGAGCAGTTCTTC	CSARGLAGDEQFF
many	TRBJ2-7	TRBV3-1	NA	TGTGCCAGCAGCCAACGGGGTCACTACGAGCAGTACTTC	CASSQRGHYEQYF
many	TRBJ2-2	TRBV5-1	TRBD2	TGCGCCAGCAGCTTGGTATTGGCGGGAGTCGACACCGGGGAGCTGTTTTTT	CASSLVLAGVDTGELFF
many	TRBJ1-2	TRBV20-1	NA	TGCAGTGCTAGAGATCCGGGGGGCGCTGGGTATGGCTACACCTTC	CSARDPGGAGYGYTF
many	TRBJ2-1	TRBV12-3/TRBV12-4	NA	TGTGCCAGCAGTGACAGTCGTGAGCAGTTCTTC	CASSDSREQFF
many	TRBJ2-1	TRBV20-1	TRBD2	TGCAGTGCTAGAGAGCCGCGGGGCGGGAGTTACAATGAGCAGTTCTTC	CSAREPRGGSYNEQFF
many	TRBJ2-5	TRBV6-2/TRBV6-3	NA	TGTGCCAGCAGCCCCGTGGGAGAGACCCAGTACTTC	CASSPVGETQYF
many	TRBJ1-1	TRBV20-1	NA	TGCAGTGCTAGAGTGCATCAAAACACTGAAGCTTTCTTT	CSARVHQNTEAFF
few	TRBJ1-5	TRBV4-2	NA	TGTGCCAGCAGCCAAGTGGGTCAGCCCCAGCATTTT	CASSQVGQPQHF
NA	TRBJ2-1	TRBV7-9	NA	TGTGCCAGCAGCCCATACCTCGGGGAGCAGTTCTTC	CASSPYLGEQFF
many	TRBJ2-5	TRBV20-1	NA	TGCAGTGGTCTAGGGCTAAGGAACCAAGAGACCCAGTACTTC	CSGLGLRNQETQYF
many	TRBJ2-6	TRBV20-1	NA	TGCAGTGCTGCCCGGAGTGCTGGGGCCAACGTCCTGACTTTC	CSAARSAGANVLTF
many	TRBJ2-1	TRBV20-1	NA	TGCAGTGCCCTGCAGAGTACTACCTCCTTCGATGAGCAGTTCTTC	CSALQSTTSFDEQFF
many	TRBJ2-1	TRBV11-2	TRBD2	TGTGCCAGCAGCCCCACCCGACTAGCGGGAATTGAGCAGTTCTTC	CASSPTRLAGIEQFF
NA	TRBJ2-1	TRBV3-1	TRBD2	TGTGCCAGCACCGATGAAATAGCGGGGCCCGCCCTCGGTGAGCAGTTCTTC	CASTDEIAGPALGEQFF
many	TRBJ2-2	TRBV10-2	NA	TGCGCCAGCAAGGAAGGGACCGGGGAGCTGTTTTTT	CASKEGTGELFF
many	TRBJ2-5	TRBV29-1	TRBD2	TGCAGCGCTCTGCTAGCGGGGGAAGAAGAGACCCAGTACTTC	CSALLAGEEETQYF
many	TRBJ2-2	TRBV12-3/TRBV12-4	NA	TGTGCCAGCAGTTTTATTCCCGGGGAGCTGTTTTTT	CASSFIPGELFF
many	TRBJ2-5	TRBV20-1	NA	TGCAGTGCCCCCCCTGGGAAAAGTCAAGAGACCCAGTACTTC	CSAPPGKSQETQYF
many	TRBJ1-2	TRBV5-1	NA	TGCGCCAGCAGCTTGGAGCCCGACACATACTATGGCTACACCTTC	CASSLEPDTYYGYTF
many	TRBJ1-2	TRBV11-2	NA	TGTGCCAGCAGCATTAGGGGGAAAAATCGGGACACCTCCTATGGCTACACCTTC	CASSIRGKNRDTSYGYTF
many	TRBJ2-1	TRBV5-1	TRBD2	TGCGCCAGCAGCCCCGGACTAGCGGGAGTGGATGAGCAGTTCTTC	CASSPGLAGVDEQFF
many	TRBJ1-2	TRBV20-1	TRBD1	TGCAGTGGGTTGGGACAGGGGATCGACTATGGCTACACCTTC	CSGLGQGIDYGYTF
many	TRBJ2-3	TRBV9	TRBD1	TGTGCCAGCAGCGTAGCCGGGTCTCCGGGACAGGGTCGTTCAGATACGCAGTATTTT	CASSVAGSPGQGRSDTQYF
many	TRBJ2-2	TRBV11-2	NA	TGTGCCAGCAGCCTTACACGTCTAACCGGGGAGCTGTTTTTT	CASSLTRLTGELFF
many	TRBJ2-1	TRBV7-3	TRBD1	TGTGCCAGCAGCCCCTCTGGGAGACAGGGGATAGCTTCAGGGCAGTTCTTC	CASSPSGRQGIASGQFF
many	TRBJ2-7	TRBV7-9	NA	TGTGCCAGCAGCTTAGTCCGCTACGAGCAGTACTTC	CASSLVRYEQYF
many	TRBJ1-1	TRBV7-9	TRBD1	TGTGCCAGCAGGCCGGGACAGGCAAACACTGAAGCTTTCTTT	CASRPGQANTEAFF
many	TRBJ2-7	TRBV29-1	TRBD1	TGCAGCGTTGAAGATGGGTCGACAGGGGGGGAGTACGAGCAGTACTTC	CSVEDGSTGGEYEQYF
many	TRBJ2-1	TRBV20-1	TRBD1	TGCAGTGCTAACTACAGGGGGCACAATGAGCAGTTCTTC	CSANYRGHNEQFF
many	TRBJ1-2	TRBV12-3/TRBV12-4	NA	TGTGCCAGCAGTCCAAGTCGGGGGGGTAACTATGGCTACACCTTC	CASSPSRGGNYGYTF
many	TRBJ1-1	TRBV7-3	NA	TGTGCCAGCAGCCTGAAGGGTAGTGGTACTGAAGCTTTCTTT	CASSLKGSGTEAFF
many	TRBJ1-3	TRBV15	NA	TGTGCCACCAGCGGGGAAATTGGAAACACCATATATTTT	CATSGEIGNTIYF
medium-sized	TRBJ2-2	TRBV5-8	TRBD1	TGTGCCAGCAGTACAACAGGGGGCTACACCGGGGAGCTGTTTTTT	CASSTTGGYTGELFF
many	TRBJ1-2	TRBV29-1	TRBD1	TGCAGCGTGTACCGGGACAGGGGTCGCGGCTACACCTTC	CSVYRDRGRGYTF
many	TRBJ2-1	TRBV29-1	TRBD2	TGCAGCGTTGAACTAGGAGGCGGGAGCTCCTACAATGAGCAGTTCTTC	CSVELGGGSSYNEQFF
many	TRBJ2-7	TRBV20-1	NA	TGCAGTGCCGAAAGGAGGTCGGGGCCCGGCTCCTACGAGCAGTACTTC	CSAERRSGPGSYEQYF
many	TRBJ2-5	TRBV5-1	TRBD1	TGCGCCAGCAGCTTGGGGGGACAGGGAAGTGGGGAGACCCAGTACTTC	CASSLGGQGSGETQYF
many	TRBJ1-5	TRBV7-2	TRBD1	TGTGCCAGCAGCACACCCCGACAGGGAGGGCAGCCCCAGCATTTT	CASSTPRQGGQPQHF